A selection of T cell receptor beta chains follows, all from one sample in a study of PD-L1 blockade in urothelial cancer. Produced via immunoSEQ multiplex PCR; TCRdb's table is partial and in-frame only. The profile shows about 91,000 clones, roughly 85% of them singletons. This sample comprised PBMCs, obtained around atezolizumab (anti-PD-L1) treatment. Receptors were obtained from a man in his 70s with urothelial cancer. The CDR3 runs from the conserved cysteine through the conserved F or W. A D gene is named only where the DNA matches it firmly. Expanded clones get a size class; other rows say once, few or many, or leave the size out.

length	size	D	V	J	DNA	CDR3
15	NA	TRBD2	TRBV11-2	TRBJ2-1	TGTGCCAGCAGCCCGAGGACTAGCGGGAGCAATGAGCAGTTCTTC	CASSPRTSGSNEQFF
16	NA	NA	TRBV6-1	TRBJ2-7	TGTGCCAGCAGTGAAGGCTTTGGGGACTCCACCTACGAGCAGTACTTC	CASSEGFGDSTYEQYF
16	NA	TRBD2	TRBV5-1	TRBJ2-1	TGCGCCAGCAGCTTGACTAGCGGGGGGGGTTACAATGAGCAGTTCTTC	CASSLTSGGGYNEQFF
16	NA	TRBD1	TRBV7-2	TRBJ1-1	TGTGCCAGCAGCTTAGTGGGGACAGGGGAGGGCACTGAAGCTTTCTTT	CASSLVGTGEGTEAFF
14	NA	TRBD1	TRBV19	TRBJ1-1	TGTGCGACTGATCAGGGGGCATTGAACACTGAAGCTTTCTTT	CATDQGALNTEAFF
16	NA	NA	TRBV7-2	TRBJ2-1	TGTGCCAGCAGCCTGAGCGGGTCTGGCTCCTACAATGAGCAGTTCTTC	CASSLSGSGSYNEQFF
15	once	NA	TRBV4-1	TRBJ2-7	TGCGCCAGCAGCCAAGGACTGCCGGGGTACTACGAGCAGTACTTC	CASSQGLPGYYEQYF
14	NA	TRBD1	TRBV18	TRBJ1-2	TGTGCCAGCTCACTTTCGACAGGGGACTATGGCTACACCTTC	CASSLSTGDYGYTF
16	NA	NA	TRBV30	TRBJ2-1	TGTGCCTGGAGTTGGAGGGCCGTCCTCGGGTACAATGAGCAGTTCTTC	CAWSWRAVLGYNEQFF
15	NA	TRBD1	TRBV5-1	TRBJ1-2	TGCGCCAGCAGCGGAACGGGACAGGGTAACTATGGCTACACCTTC	CASSGTGQGNYGYTF
18	NA	TRBD2	TRBV19	TRBJ2-1	TGTGCCAGTAGGCCTCCTCCGGGACTAGCGGGAGGTGGCAATGAGCAGTTCTTC	CASRPPPGLAGGGNEQFF
13	few	TRBD2	TRBV2	TRBJ2-1	TGTGCCAGCAGAGTGGGGGGGGTCTATGAGCAGTTCTTC	CASRVGGVYEQFF
14	NA	TRBD1	TRBV2	TRBJ2-7	TGTGCCAGCTCCCGGACAGGGTTCACCTACGAGCAGTACTTC	CASSRTGFTYEQYF
13	NA	TRBD1	TRBV6-5	TRBJ1-4	TGTGCCAGCAGGGGACAGGAGAATGAAAAACTGTTTTTT	CASRGQENEKLFF
13	many	TRBD1	TRBV5-1	TRBJ2-7	TGCGCCAGCAGCCCTGGACAGGGGAACGAGCAGTACTTC	CASSPGQGNEQYF
16	NA	TRBD1	TRBV7-2	TRBJ2-7	TGTGCCAGCAGCTTAGGTCAACAGGGGGTCGGGTACGAGCAGTACTTC	CASSLGQQGVGYEQYF
14	NA	NA	TRBV7-2	TRBJ1-2	TGTGCCAGCAGCTCCAGGATACAGGGATGGGGCTACACCTTC	CASSSRIQGWGYTF
14	NA	TRBD1	TRBV6-4	TRBJ1-4	TGTGCCAGCAGTCCCGGGACAGGGGACGAAAAACTGTTTTTT	CASSPGTGDEKLFF
11	NA	TRBD2	TRBV6-5	TRBJ2-7	TGTGCCATTAGCGGGTCCGGCGAGCAGTACTTC	CAISGSGEQYF
18	few	NA	TRBV6-1	TRBJ2-7	TGTGCCAGCAGTGAAGCCCCCGTGATGACAGGAGTCTCCTACGAGCAGTACTTC	CASSEAPVMTGVSYEQYF
16	NA	TRBD2	TRBV19	TRBJ2-3	TGTGCCAGTAGTATAGTTCTAGCGGGAGATACAGATACGCAGTATTTT	CASSIVLAGDTDTQYF
15	NA	NA	TRBV5-1	TRBJ2-7	TGCGCCAGCAAAAGCCCCCGGGACAACTCCTACGAGCAGTACTTC	CASKSPRDNSYEQYF
15	NA	TRBD1	TRBV27	TRBJ2-7	TGTGCCAGCAGATCCCGGGACAGGGGCGTTCACGAGCAGTACTTC	CASRSRDRGVHEQYF
13	once	NA	TRBV19	TRBJ2-3	TGTGCCAGTTCGGGCTCACTAGGGGATACGCAGTATTTT	CASSGSLGDTQYF
15	once	TRBD2	TRBV7-3	TRBJ2-5	TGTGCCAGCAGCTTGGGGACTAGCGGGAGTGAGACCCAGTACTTC	CASSLGTSGSETQYF
16	NA	NA	TRBV7-2	TRBJ1-4	TGTGCCAGCAGCTTAGCGACCGGGGGGTATAATGAAAAACTGTTTTTT	CASSLATGGYNEKLFF
14	few	TRBD1	TRBV6-5	TRBJ2-2	TGTGCCAGCAGTTACGACAGGGACACCGGGGAGCTGTTTTTT	CASSYDRDTGELFF
16	NA	NA	TRBV4-1	TRBJ2-5	TGCGCCAGCAGCCAAGATTTGGGGGGTTCAGGGGAGACCCAGTACTTC	CASSQDLGGSGETQYF
16	NA	NA	TRBV11-3	TRBJ2-6	TGTGCCAGCAGCTTTTTACAGGGAGCTGGGGCCAACGTCCTGACTTTC	CASSFLQGAGANVLTF
14	NA	TRBD2	TRBV5-1	TRBJ2-5	TGCGCCAGCAAACGCGGACTAGCAGTGGAGACCCAGTACTTC	CASKRGLAVETQYF
15	NA	TRBD1	TRBV10-3	TRBJ2-5	TGTGCCATCAGTGATGGACAGGGGGCAAAAGAGACCCAGTACTTC	CAISDGQGAKETQYF
13	NA	NA	TRBV30	TRBJ1-4	TGTGCCTGGAGTTCAGGGGTCCGTGAAAAACTGTTTTTT	CAWSSGVREKLFF
13	NA	NA	TRBV18	TRBJ1-1	TGTGCCAGCTCGGGACTTTTGAACACTGAAGCTTTCTTT	CASSGLLNTEAFF
13	NA	TRBD2	TRBV6-4	TRBJ2-1	TGTGCCAGCAGTGTCGGGGGGGCTGGGGAGCAGTTCTTC	CASSVGGAGEQFF
18	NA	NA	TRBV4-2	TRBJ1-2	TGTGCCAGCAGCCAAGATTTAGGGGCGGTTGCAGAAAACTATGGCTACACCTTC	CASSQDLGAVAENYGYTF
16	NA	TRBD2	TRBV7-2	TRBJ2-2	TGTGCCAGCAGCTTAGAACTAGCGGGGAACACCGGGGAGCTGTTTTTT	CASSLELAGNTGELFF
15	NA	NA	TRBV11-2	TRBJ2-2	TGTGCCAGCAGCTTAGTTCAGACTTCCACCGGGGAGCTGTTTTTT	CASSLVQTSTGELFF
15	once	NA	TRBV18	TRBJ1-5	TGTGCCAGCTCACCGCACGTGGGGTCGGGGCAGCCCCAGCATTTT	CASSPHVGSGQPQHF
14	NA	TRBD1	TRBV9	TRBJ2-5	TGTGCCAGCAGCGTGGGACAGGTTAAAGAGACCCAGTACTTC	CASSVGQVKETQYF
13	few	NA	TRBV5-8	TRBJ1-6	TGTGCCAGCAGGCCGGGACTAAATTCACCCCTCCACTTT	CASRPGLNSPLHF
16	once	TRBD1	TRBV5-8	TRBJ2-5	TGTGCCAGCAGCTTCCGGACAGGGGGAGTTCGAGAGACCCAGTACTTC	CASSFRTGGVRETQYF
18	NA	NA	TRBV19	TRBJ2-5	TGTGCCAGTAGTATAGACGGGGGAAACCTCCACCTCCAAGAGACCCAGTACTTC	CASSIDGGNLHLQETQYF
15	NA	TRBD1	TRBV2	TRBJ2-5	TGTGCCAGCAGCCTCGTCACAGGGGGCAGAGAGACCCAGTACTTC	CASSLVTGGRETQYF
14	NA	TRBD1	TRBV7-3	TRBJ1-1	TGTGCCAGCAGCGCGCAGGGGGCGAGTACTGAAGCTTTCTTT	CASSAQGASTEAFF
14	NA	TRBD1	TRBV7-2	TRBJ2-5	TGTGCCAGCAGCTCTTGGGACAGTAAGGAGACCCAGTACTTC	CASSSWDSKETQYF